These 21 T cell receptor beta chains were all obtained from the same sample, sequenced in a study of cytomegalovirus exposure and HLA in healthy donors. Amplification used 60 Vbeta primers and 13 Jbeta primers. TCRdb's table, derived via immunoSEQ multiplex PCR, lists solely in-frame clones and lacks some. The data hold about 110,000 clones, with under 80% observed a single time. The sequenced material came from PBMCs. The receptors come from a woman in her forties or fifties in good health and CMV-seropositive.

Only one count was recorded for this clone. The J gene is TRBJ1-1, the V gene TRBV10-1, with TRBD1 identical over 11 bases. The germline V gene has CDR1 WNHNN and CDR2 SYGVQD (reference sequence). CDR3 length equals 11 residues. The CDR3 region is CADRGPTEAFF. In DNA, the CDR3 is TGCGCGGACAGGGGGCCCACTGAAGCTTTCTTT.

This chain uses TRBV6-1 with TRBJ2-7; TRBD2 is a possible D gene (6 bases). CDR3 length equals 12 residues. Germline V gene data show CDR1 as MNHNS and CDR2 as SASEGT. Trimming removed 8 bases at V and 2 bases at J, with 10 bases between. CDR3 amino acids: CASSGRTYEQYF. CDR3 bases: TGTGCCAGCTCGGGGAGGACCTACGAGCAGTACTTC.

V and J are TRBV7-2 and TRBJ1-2; the D gene is possibly TRBD1 (6 bases). The CDR3 sequence is 14 residues long. CDR1 SGHTA and CDR2 FQGNSA come from the germline V gene. Trimming removed 5 bases at V and 4 bases at J, with 14 bases between. The CDR3 DNA reads as TGTGCCAGCAGCACATCCGGACAGATCTATGGCTACACCTTC. It codes for CASSTSGQIYGYTF.

The rearrangement uses TRBV5-4 and TRBJ2-2; 9 nucleotides agree with TRBD2. The V gene end was trimmed by 5 bases and the J gene end by 4 bases; junction bases not matched to a gene: 6. This CDR3 comprises 15 residues. Germline V lookup: CDR1 SGHNT, CDR2 YYREEE (reference sequence). CDR3 nucleotides: TGTGCCAGCAGTTCAGCGGGGGGCGGCACCGGGGAGCTGTTTTTT. The encoded protein is CASSSAGGGTGELFF.

The chain uses TRBV4-3 and TRBJ1-6, with 8 bases aligning to TRBD1. V was clipped by 3 bases and J by 7 bases; unmatched bases: 5. CDR1 is LGHNA and CDR2 is YSLEER in the germline V gene. The CDR3 extends over 15 amino acids. In DNA form, the CDR3 reads TGCGCCAGCAGCCATGTGGACAGGGACAATTCACCCCTCCACTTT. Its translation is CASSHVDRDNSPLHF.

The V gene is TRBV29-1, the J gene TRBJ2-1; 8 nucleotides match TRBD2. The V gene end was trimmed by 6 bases and the J gene end by 0 bases; junction bases not matched to a gene: 1. CDR1 and CDR2 from the germline V gene are SQVTM and ANQGSEA. CDR3 length: 13 amino acids. The DNA for the CDR3 is TGCAGCGTCGGACTAGCCTCCTACAATGAGCAGTTCTTC. Protein sequence: CSVGLASYNEQFF.

This sequence joins TRBV7-2 and TRBJ2-7; 8 positions agree with TRBD2. Germline CDR1 SGHTA, CDR2 FQGNSA. With 1 base clipped from V and 7 bases from J, the junction kept 9 bases outside the gene matches. The CDR3 contains 15 residues. Written as DNA, the CDR3 is TGTGCCAGCAGCTTAGGTGGGGCTCCGGGGGGGGAGCAGTACTTC. As protein: CASSLGGAPGGEQYF.

The chain recombines TRBV9 with TRBJ2-3, with D perhaps matching TRBD2 (6 bases). CDR1 and CDR2 (germline): SGDLS, YYNGEE. The length of the CDR3 is 16 residues. V shed 1 base and J shed 5 bases, with 17 bases lying between them. CDR3 residues: CASSVSPEGGKDTQYF. The DNA for the CDR3 is TGTGCCAGCAGCGTAAGTCCGGAGGGAGGTAAAGATACGCAGTATTTT.

J is TRBJ2-3 and V is TRBV11-3, with a weak D call TRBD2 (5 bases). The CDR3 sequence is 12 residues long. Trimming took 5 bases from V and 6 from J, leaving 9 bases between them. Germline V gene sequence: CDR1 SGHNT, CDR2 YENEEA. CDR3 amino acids: CASSLGGDTQYF. For the CDR3, the DNA is TGTGCCAGCAGCCTCGGCGGGGATACGCAGTATTTT.

This clone turned up a few times. Different DNA sequences within this sample yield the same CDR3. The chain uses TRBV7-2 and TRBJ2-1; 12 nucleotides align to TRBD2. This CDR3 comprises 15 residues. Germline lookup yields CDR1 SGHTA and CDR2 FQGNSA. Trimming cost V 2 bases and J 4 bases; bases outside gene matches: 0. CDR3 sequence: CASSLLAGGYNEQFF. CDR3 nucleotide sequence: TGTGCCAGCAGCTTACTAGCGGGGGGGTACAATGAGCAGTTCTTC.

The V and J genes are TRBV5-4 and TRBJ2-2, with D perhaps TRBD2 (6 bases). The germline gives CDR1 SGHNT, CDR2 YYREEE (reference sequence). This CDR3 contains 14 residues. The V gene lost 4 bases and the J gene lost 6 bases, with 13 bases spanning the gap. The CDR3 DNA is TGTGCCAGCAGCCGGGACTTTCCTGCCGGGGAGCTGTTTTTT. It specifies CASSRDFPAGELFF.

The chain employs TRBV11-2 and TRBJ1-3; no firm D call. Per the germline V gene, CDR1 is SGHAT and CDR2 is FQNNGV. The CDR3 length is 13 residues. V shed 1 base and J shed 4 bases, with 5 bases lying between them. The CDR3 bases are TGTGCCAGCAGCTTAGGGCCCGGAAACACCATATATTTT. This encodes CASSLGPGNTIYF.

The rearrangement links TRBV5-1 to TRBJ1-3; TRBD1 is a possible D gene (5 bases). Germline V gene lookup returns CDR1 SGHRS and CDR2 YFSETQ. The CDR3 is 16 residues long. V lost 1 base and J lost 0, with 11 bases in between. DNA for the CDR3: TGCGCCAGCAGCTTGAGCGGGACCGACTCTGGAAACACCATATATTTT. Its translation is CASSLSGTDSGNTIYF.

V usage is TRBV28 and J usage is TRBJ2-5; D perhaps matches TRBD1 (5 bases). Germline V gene lookup returns CDR1 MDHEN and CDR2 SYDVKM. The CDR3 is made up of 14 amino acids. V lost 8 bases and J lost 4, with 17 bases in between. CDR3 sequence: CASGDWSGIETQYF. The CDR3 bases are TGTGCCAGCGGGGATTGGTCAGGGATAGAGACCCAGTACTTC.

The chain couples TRBV7-2 to TRBJ1-1; TRBD1 might be the D (6 bases). Deletions cut 1 base from V and 8 bases from J, with 11 bases between. Germline assignment: CDR1 SGHTA and CDR2 FQGNSA. This CDR3 contains 13 residues. CDR3 loop: CASSLGGGLEAFF. CDR3 DNA: TGTGCCAGCAGCTTAGGTGGGGGCCTAGAAGCTTTCTTT.

The chain combines TRBV11-2 with TRBJ2-1, with 8 positions matching TRBD1. CDR3 length: 14 residues. V lost 1 base and J lost 14; bases outside the gene matches: 10. CDR1 is SGHAT, CDR2 FQNNGV, per germline. CDR3 nucleotide sequence: TGTGCCAGCAGCTTAGGGCGGGACAGGTCCAGGGAGTTCTTC. This codes for CASSLGRDRSREFF.

The chain employs TRBV10-3 and TRBJ2-2; 9 bases are a match to TRBD2. CDR3 length equals 16 residues. Germline V gene sequence: CDR1 ENHRY, CDR2 SYGVKD. Losses at the gene ends were 3 bases for V and 1 base for J; bases not matched to a gene: 3. CDR3 DNA sequence: TGTGCCATCAGTGAATCTAGCGGGAAGAACACCGGGGAGCTGTTTTTT. This sequence encodes CAISESSGKNTGELFF.

This chain uses TRBV18 with TRBJ2-1; possibly TRBD2 for D (5 bases). The CDR3 sequence is 14 residues long. Germline assignment: CDR1 KGHSH and CDR2 LQKENI. Trimming removed 3 bases at V and 0 bases at J, with 6 bases between. The CDR3 nucleotides read TGTGCCAGCTCACCTCGGGGCTCCTACAATGAGCAGTTCTTC. Translated: CASSPRGSYNEQFF.

This clone has only one observation. The V call is TRBV6-5, the J call TRBJ1-6, with 7 bases that match TRBD1. The CDR3 consists of 14 residues. CDR1 and CDR2 (germline): MNHEY, SVGAGI. V gave up 6 bases and J gave up 6 bases; unmatched junction bases: 5. The CDR3: CASSRDRPNSPLHF. As DNA, the CDR3 is TGTGCCAGCAGCAGGGACAGACCTAATTCACCCCTCCACTTT.

The chain is built from TRBV7-2 and TRBJ2-4; 10 bases line up with TRBD1. The CDR3 contains 15 residues. J lost 8 bases, V lost 1 base, and 5 bases had no gene match. CDR1 is SGHTA, CDR2 FQGNSA, per germline. Here the CDR3 DNA reads TGTGCCAGCAGCTTAGATTGGACAGGGGGAGACATTCAGTACTTC. The encoded protein is CASSLDWTGGDIQYF.

The chain carries TRBV2 and TRBJ1-2, with 7 bases matching TRBD1. With V trimmed by 4 bases and J by 6 bases, 8 bases remained unmatched. The CDR3 is 14 residues long. Germline loops: CDR1 SNHLY, CDR2 FYNNEI. CDR3 residues: CASSGTGAYDGYTF. The CDR3 bases are TGTGCCAGCAGTGGGACAGGTGCCTACGATGGCTACACCTTC.